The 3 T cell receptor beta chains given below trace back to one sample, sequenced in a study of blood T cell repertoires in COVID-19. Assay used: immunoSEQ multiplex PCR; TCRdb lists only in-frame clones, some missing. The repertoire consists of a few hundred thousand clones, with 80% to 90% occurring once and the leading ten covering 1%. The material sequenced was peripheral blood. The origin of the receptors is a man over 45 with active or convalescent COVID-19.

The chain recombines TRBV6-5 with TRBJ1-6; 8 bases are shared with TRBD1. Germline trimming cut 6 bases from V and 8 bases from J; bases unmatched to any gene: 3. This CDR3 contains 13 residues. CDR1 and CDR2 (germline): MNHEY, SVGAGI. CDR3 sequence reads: CASSLQGDSPLHF. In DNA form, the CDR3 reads TGTGCCAGCAGCCTACAGGGGGATTCACCCCTCCACTTT.

The CDR3 DNA reads as TGTGCCAGCAGCGTAGGTAGGGGGCCCTACGAGCAGTACTTC. This gives the protein CASSVGRGPYEQYF. J is TRBJ2-7 and V is TRBV9, with 7 bases aligning to TRBD1. V shed 0 bases and J 2 bases; nucleotides not matched to a gene: 2. The CDR3 is made up of 14 amino acids. Germline CDR1 reads SGDLS; CDR2 reads YYNGEE. Complete variable domain (other parts from reference TRBV9 and TRBJ2-7): DSGVTQTPKHLITATGQRVTLRCSPRSGDLSVYWYQQSLDQGLQFLIQYYNGEERAKGNILERFSAQQFPDLHSELNLSSLELGDSALYFCASSVGRGPYEQYFGPGTRLTVT.

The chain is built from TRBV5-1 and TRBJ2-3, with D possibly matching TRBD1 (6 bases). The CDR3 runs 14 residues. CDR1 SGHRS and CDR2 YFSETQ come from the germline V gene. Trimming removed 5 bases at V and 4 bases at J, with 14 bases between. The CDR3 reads CASRRTAPPDTQYF. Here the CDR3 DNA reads TGCGCCAGCAGAAGGACAGCCCCCCCAGATACGCAGTATTTT.